This TCR beta chain comes out of a study of blood T cells in healthy people across ages. Primed by a sample-barcoded 5' primer and a J-beta primer mix, a second PCR proceeded for 7 to 11 cycles. TCRdb ran MiXCR on the 5' RACE reads and lists one entry per CDR3 protein. The profile covers hundreds of thousands of distinct CDR3 sequences, with 58% appearing a single time and 22% taken by the ten largest. The sample holds many counts of this clonotype. Germline values: CDR1 LGHNA, CDR2 YNFKEQ. There are 15 residues in the CDR3. Unmatched junction bases numbered 9, after V lost 0 bases and J lost 13 bases.

The gene calls are TRBV4-2 and TRBJ2-1; 10 bases agree with TRBD2. The sequence was collected from a man between 25 and 39 years old in good health. The sequenced sample consisted of blood. CDR3 DNA sequence: TGTGCCAGCAGCCAAGAATCGTCTAGCGGGAGACCTCAGTTCTTC. Its protein product is CASSQESSSGRPQFF.